This T cell receptor beta chain derives from a study of cytomegalovirus exposure and HLA in healthy donors. Study-wide points: An analysis done earlier found most TCR beta V segments productive about 87% or about 30% of the time.

Only a few counts were recorded for this clone. The antigen is not known. CDR1 MNHEY and CDR2 SVGAGI come from the germline V gene. V trimming: 3 bases; J trimming: 1 base; junction bases outside the gene matches: 4. This CDR3 is built from 15 residues. The primer mix had 60 Vbeta and 13 Jbeta primers. Sequencing was performed with immunoSEQ multiplex PCR; in TCRdb, only in-frame clones are kept and a portion is missing. The repertoire holds some 180,000 clones, with over 75% as singletons. The gene calls are TRBV6-5 and TRBJ2-3; 7 bases fit TRBD1. Sequenced sample: PBMCs. The receptor was isolated from a woman aged 30 to 39 in good health and CMV-seronegative. The CDR3 sequence is CASSYPTGGTDTQYF. In nucleotides, the CDR3 is TGTGCCAGCAGTTATCCAACAGGGGGCACAGATACGCAGTATTTT.